This T cell receptor (beta chain) was recovered during a study of metastatic and nonmetastatic thyroid tumors. About the study: Repertoire data that came from the blood and tumor or nodule tissue of malignant and benign thyroid patients were compared.

V lost 5 bases to trimming and J lost 0 bases, with 15 bases between them. Germline CDR1 and CDR2: DFQATT and SNEGSKA (reference sequence). The CDR3 totals 15 residues. Before thyroid surgery, none of the patients had received any treatment. Notes on the study in general: It was reported that TCR beta diversity was significantly higher in malignant thyroid tumors than benign nodules, in blood and tumor.

This clone was seen many times. Its antigen is as yet unknown. Other DNA sequences in this specimen translate into the identical CDR3. In the authors' methods: The authors used CDR3 differences across clinicopathological groups to build a distant-metastasis classifier for papillary thyroid cancer. TCRdb reprocessed the PCR reads via MiXCR. These V and J calls rely on TCRdb rather than the paper's analysis. The table lists 75,000 to 100,000 clones, roughly 13% of them singletons. The TCR was taken from a female donor with papillary thyroid cancer or a benign thyroid nodule (not recorded which). Some clones in this sample may be carry-over from other donors' samples. Sequencing used blood. The J gene is TRBJ2-3, the V gene TRBV20-1; either TRBD1 or TRBD2 may fit D (5 bases each). This chain's CDR3 is CSARGGQGSTDTQYF. The CDR3 DNA follows: TGCAGTGCTCGGGGCGGGCAGGGAAGCACAGATACGCAGTATTTT.